This T cell receptor beta chain originates from a study of blood T cell repertoires in COVID-19 (dated by TCRdb to the early 2020s). In the study overall: Samples from collaborators originated in the United States, Italy and Spain and spanned both the acute and convalescent phases of COVID-19. The material from the prospective study consisted of cDNA or gDNA derived from T cells, B-cell-depleted T cells, or PBMCs. Subjects who had been exposed to COVID-19, were actively infected with it, or had recovered from it provided the deeply sampled blood TCRbeta repertoires that made up the dataset. The repertoires were released in a freely available public database meant as a resource for research on the immune response to SARS-CoV-2. The samples were drawn from the first 160 participants of the ongoing ImmuneRACE study and from about 1,200 subjects provided by 6 global collaborators. Sample metadata almost always included a de-identified subject ID, COVID-19 status, age in years and sex. Where available, HLA class I and class II types were obtained from metadata supplied by the sample provider rather than from assay-based typing. What the work shows at the level of the full study, not this receptor alone: Clinical and demographic metadata were provided uncurated, with the amount varying by source and participant.

TCRbeta CDR3 regions were amplified from genomic DNA by means of the immunoSEQ Assay, a bias-controlled multiplex PCR. The paper's processing steps were these. The number of nucleated cells in each sample was estimated from the amplification of reference gene primers within the assay. To quantify the absolute abundance of each unique TCRbeta CDR3 rearrangement, sequence reads were collapsed and filtered. For each sample, productive Simpson clonality was calculated as the square root of Simpson's diversity index across productive rearrangements. The source is immuneACCESS, and TCRdb retained only in-frame sequences with V and J called. Part of the clones is not carried over; for the studies checked, unresolved V genes explain less than half of this, and the remainder is unexplained. V and J calls and clone size follow that table, whereas D and trimming were derived from the DNA. Across this sample there are 490,000 or so clones, with around 87% seen only once. The ten largest clones take up about 2% of the sample.

CDR1 and CDR2, looked up from the germline V gene, are MDHEN and SYDVKM. V lost 6 bases and J lost 8 bases; the stretch between them is 16 bases long. Taken from cysteine to phenylalanine, the CDR3 has 14 residues. Here the CDR3 DNA is all that survives: 42 bases in frame from base 1. About this clone: Its specific antigen is unknown. Base qualities were left out, and no much larger clone turns up one base away.

Participants in the prospective study were aged about 18 to 95 years, lived in 20 to 30 United States geographic areas, and enrolled through a virtual design. In the prospective study, cohorts were assigned on the basis of participant-reported clinical history obtained from a screening survey and a study questionnaire. ImmuneRACE Cohort 3 recovered participants were defined by two consecutive negative NP/OP PCR tests, healthcare professional clearance, or symptom resolution. In the prospective study, whole blood, serum and a nasopharyngeal or oropharyngeal swab were collected from each participant by mobile phlebotomists. Participants in the prospective study had the option to provide additional blood draws and questionnaires over a 2-month period. Blood samples from the prospective study were shipped frozen or at room temperature prior to DNA extraction.

The receptor comes from a woman in her 40s who had recovered from COVID-19. The sequence links TRBV28 to TRBJ1-4; no D gene can be assigned with confidence. Sequenced input: PBMCs or T cells enriched from blood (not recorded which). The DNA sequence reads TGTGCCAGCAGCAACACCGGGATAGGGGAAAAACTGTTTTTT. Translation gives CASSNTGIGEKLFF.